The 22 T cell receptor beta chains below were found in one sample sequenced in a study of cytomegalovirus exposure and HLA in healthy donors. The protocol was immunoSEQ multiplex PCR, while the TCRdb copy is restricted to in-frame clones and leaves out a portion. The sample includes roughly 56,000 clones, about 93% of them seen just once. Sequenced: PBMCs. These receptors came from a young man in good health and CMV-seronegative.

This CDR3 is CATSGRSNTIYF. The CDR3 coding sequence is TGTGCCACCAGCGGCAGGTCTAACACCATATATTTT. The V and J genes are TRBV15 and TRBJ1-3; D ambiguous. V was clipped by 5 bases and J by 7 bases, with 9 bases between them. Germline values: CDR1 LNHNV, CDR2 YYDKDF (reference sequence). CDR3 length: 12 residues.

This clone was counted only a few times. The rearrangement uses TRBV7-9 and TRBJ2-2; D remains unclear. Between the trimmed V and J ends, which lost 1 base and 3 bases, there was a span of 9 bases. This CDR3 region has 15 residues. Per germline, CDR1 SEHNR and CDR2 FQNEAQ (reference sequence). CDR3 DNA sequence: TGTGCCAGCAGCTTAGTGCGGAGTTACACCGGGGAGCTGTTTTTT. It yields the protein CASSLVRSYTGELFF. The full variable domain, with the rest looked up from reference TRBV7-9 and TRBJ2-2, is DTGVSQNPRHKITKRGQNVTFRCDPISEHNRLYWYRQTLGQGPEFLTYFQNEAQLEKSRLLSDRFSAERPKGSFSTLEIQRTEQGDSAMYLCASSLVRSYTGELFFGEGSRLTVL.

The rearrangement uses TRBV29-1 and TRBJ1-5; no definite D call. Trimming took 4 bases from V and 3 from J, leaving 10 bases between them. The CDR3 runs 13 residues. Germline values: CDR1 SQVTM, CDR2 ANQGSEA. Here the CDR3 reads CSVAGQANQPQHF. In DNA form, the CDR3 reads TGCAGCGTTGCCGGCCAGGCCAATCAGCCCCAGCATTTT.

V and J are TRBV6-4 and TRBJ2-1; D is uncertain. Germline-derived CDR1 and CDR2 are MRHNA and SNTAGT. With 0 bases removed from V and 10 bases from J, the gap between germline ends came to 10 bases. CDR3 length equals 13 residues. The CDR3 DNA reads TGTGCCAGCAGTGACTCCCTTAGAGTAGAGCAGTTCTTC. It specifies CASSDSLRVEQFF.

This clone has a handful of counts. The rearrangement uses TRBV27 and TRBJ2-7; 7 nucleotides align to TRBD1. This CDR3 contains 15 residues. Germline values: CDR1 MNHEY, CDR2 SMNVEV (reference sequence). The V and J ends lost 6 bases and 5 bases, in that order; junction bases with no gene match: 13. The CDR3 sequence is CASRPPGQRVHEQYF. CDR3 nucleotide sequence: TGTGCCAGCAGGCCACCGGGACAGAGAGTCCACGAGCAGTACTTC.

J is TRBJ2-7 and V is TRBV7-2; no clear D. Germline V lookup: CDR1 SGHTA, CDR2 FQGNSA. The CDR3 spans 12 residues. V lost 5 bases and J lost 3, with 8 bases in between. The CDR3 DNA reads as TGTGCCAGCAGCCAGGCCCACTACGAGCAGTACTTC. It is translated as CASSQAHYEQYF.

This chain uses TRBV27 with TRBJ2-1, with D maybe TRBD2 (6 bases). V lost 5 bases and J 0 bases, leaving 14 bases between the germline ends. This CDR3 contains 16 residues. Germline values: CDR1 MNHEY, CDR2 SMNVEV (reference sequence). In DNA, the CDR3 is TGTGCCAGCAGTCCGGATAGCGGAAGCTCCTACAATGAGCAGTTCTTC. It is translated as CASSPDSGSSYNEQFF.

This clone was seen a few times. This chain links TRBV5-8 with TRBJ1-5; D not resolved. Germline values: CDR1 SGHTS, CDR2 YDEGEE. The CDR3 has 15 residues. The V end was cut by 4 bases, the J end by 7 bases, with 18 bases between. The CDR3 loop reads CASSPGDKNGQPQHF. In DNA, the CDR3 is TGTGCCAGCAGCCCGGGAGACAAGAACGGGCAGCCCCAGCATTTT.

The chain employs TRBV7-2 and TRBJ2-1; 8 nucleotides agree with TRBD2. In germline, CDR1 is SGHTA, CDR2 FQGNSA. This CDR3 contains 16 residues. The trim removed 5 bases at V and 10 bases at J, leaving 16 bases unmatched. The CDR3 nucleotides read TGTGCCAGCAGCGGCGCAGCGGGAGTCCGTTTATGGGAGCAGTTCTTC. It codes for CASSGAAGVRLWEQFF.

The gene calls are TRBV28 and TRBJ2-5; 7 bases are shared with TRBD2. Germline CDR1 is MDHEN and CDR2 is SYDVKM. The CDR3 is made up of 14 amino acids. Germline trimming cut 5 bases from V and 10 bases from J; bases unmatched to any gene: 13. The CDR3 DNA reads as TGTGCCAGCAGTACCCGGGGGGTCCGGGAGGACCAGTACTTC. It translates to CASSTRGVREDQYF.

This chain joins TRBV19 and TRBJ2-1; 7 bases align to TRBD2. CDR1 is LNHDA and CDR2 is SQIVND in the germline V gene (reference sequence). This CDR3 has 17 amino acids. V was pared by 4 bases and J by 0 bases, with 9 bases of the junction left unmatched. CDR3 sequence: CASSNGEGRISYNEQFF. The CDR3 DNA is TGTGCCAGTAGTAACGGGGAGGGCCGTATCTCCTACAATGAGCAGTTCTTC.

The rearrangement uses TRBV19 and TRBJ2-3; D may be TRBD2 (6 bases). Trimming shortened V by 7 bases and J by 2 bases, and 13 bases separated the two germline ends. CDR3 length: 14 residues. Germline values: CDR1 LNHDA, CDR2 SQIVND (reference sequence). The CDR3 loop reads CASTISGLTDTQYF. CDR3 DNA: TGTGCCAGTACCATTAGCGGACTCACAGATACGCAGTATTTT.

This clone appeared once. The chain uses TRBV30 and TRBJ2-2, with 8 bases that match TRBD1. This CDR3 spans 16 amino acids. Per germline, CDR1 GTSNPN and CDR2 SVGIG (reference sequence). The ends lost 2 bases at V and 0 bases at J; junction bases unmatched: 5. The CDR3 DNA sequence: TGTGCCTGGAGTAACCGGGACAGGCCGAACACCGGGGAGCTGTTTTTT. It yields the protein CAWSNRDRPNTGELFF. The whole variable domain, remainder taken from reference TRBV30 and TRBJ2-2, is SQTIHQWPATLVQPVGSPLSLECTVEGTSNPNLYWYRQAAGRGLQLLFYSVGIGQISSEVPQNLSASRPQDRQFILSSKKLLLSDSGFYLCAWSNRDRPNTGELFFGEGSRLTVL.

This clone was found a few times. The rearrangement uses TRBV30 and TRBJ1-1; possible D gene TRBD1, 6 bases. Germline CDR1 reads GTSNPN; CDR2 reads SVGIG (reference sequence). This CDR3 region has 17 residues. V was shortened by 3 bases and J by 2 bases, with 22 bases between the two germline ends. The CDR3 sequence: CAWRGATDLGLNTEAFF. The CDR3 DNA reads TGTGCCTGGAGGGGGGCGACAGACCTCGGCCTAAACACTGAAGCTTTCTTT.

The rearrangement uses TRBV2 and TRBJ1-5; TRBD1 might be the D (6 bases). This CDR3 has 14 residues. Trimming removed 4 bases from V and 4 bases from J, with 11 bases in between. Germline assignment: CDR1 SNHLY and CDR2 FYNNEI. CDR3 sequence (DNA): TGTGCCAGCAGTGCCTGGACAGAAAATCAGCCCCAGCATTTT. Amino acid sequence: CASSAWTENQPQHF.

This clone has a single count. The rearrangement links TRBV19 to TRBJ1-5; D gene uncertain. This CDR3 comprises 14 residues. Trimming removed 2 bases from V and 4 bases from J, with 9 bases in between. Per germline, CDR1 LNHDA and CDR2 SQIVND (reference sequence). This CDR3 reads CASSIQASNQPQHF. DNA of the CDR3: TGTGCCAGTAGTATACAGGCCTCGAATCAGCCCCAGCATTTT.

V usage is TRBV7-2 and J usage is TRBJ1-5; no firm D call. Trimming took 5 bases from V and 1 from J, leaving 6 bases between them. From germline, CDR1 is SGHTA and CDR2 FQGNSA. CDR3 length equals 13 residues. In DNA, the CDR3 is TGTGCCAGCAGCGAGCGAAGCAATCAGCCCCAGCATTTT. Translated: CASSERSNQPQHF.

V usage is TRBV15 and J usage is TRBJ2-1, with D perhaps TRBD1 (6 bases). The CDR3 runs to 14 residues. The V gene's germline CDR1 is LNHNV and CDR2 YYDKDF (reference sequence). Trimming left V 3 bases short and J 9 bases short, with 15 bases between. CDR3 residues: CATSRDRGGGEQFF. Here the CDR3 DNA reads TGTGCCACCAGCAGGGACAGAGGGGGTGGTGAGCAGTTCTTC.

In its sample, this clone was seen once. J is TRBJ2-4 and V is TRBV7-9; TRBD1 matches at 9 bases. The CDR3 is 17 residues long. Trimming removed 6 bases from V and 0 bases from J; junction bases left unmatched: 9. The germline V gene has CDR1 SEHNR and CDR2 FQNEAQ (reference sequence). For the CDR3, the DNA is TGTGCCAGCAGTCAAGGAGGGACAGGGCTAGCCAAAAACATTCAGTACTTC. Translated: CASSQGGTGLAKNIQYF.

Here the CDR3 DNA reads TGCGCCAGCAGCCAAGATCCGGTGGGTCCGGGGTCCACAGATACGCAGTATTTT. Protein: CASSQDPVGPGSTDTQYF. The rearrangement joins TRBV4-3 to TRBJ2-3, with D perhaps matching TRBD2 (5 bases). With 0 bases removed from V and 2 bases from J, the gap between germline ends came to 18 bases. The CDR3 spans 18 residues. The germline gives CDR1 LGHNA, CDR2 YSLEER.

This clone was picked up a small number of times. V and J are TRBV30 and TRBJ1-5, with 7 nucleotides matching TRBD1. This CDR3 is 14 amino acids long. The germline V gene encodes CDR1 GTSNPN and CDR2 SVGIG (reference sequence). J lost 2 bases, V lost 5 bases, and 6 bases had no gene match. The DNA of the CDR3 is TGTGCCTGGGGTCGCGGGACAGGCAATCAGCCCCAGCATTTT. Its translation: CAWGRGTGNQPQHF.

The chain links TRBV12-5 to TRBJ2-5; TRBD2 matches at 15 bases. The CDR3 is 18 amino acids. Germline V gene lookup returns CDR1 LGHNT and CDR2 FRNRAP. V shed 2 bases, J shed 5 bases, and the junction held 9 bases outside the gene matches. The CDR3 loop reads CASGLSPGLAGGWETQYF. CDR3 bases: TGTGCTAGTGGTTTGAGCCCGGGACTAGCGGGAGGTTGGGAGACCCAGTACTTC. The full variable domain, rest sourced from reference TRBV12-5 and TRBJ2-5, is DARVTQTPRHKVTEMGQEVTMRCQPILGHNTVFWYRQTMMQGLELLAYFRNRAPLDDSGMPKDRFSAEMPDATLATLKIQPSEPRDSAVYFCASGLSPGLAGGWETQYFGPGTRLLVL.